This T cell receptor beta chain comes out of a study of regulatory T cells in long-lasting Graves disease. This clonotype has a count of ten or more. Its antigen is as yet unknown. Time point defined: newly diagnosed GD, antithyroid drugs for less than 3 months. After RNA was extracted from PBMCs, the TCR library was made from it. Construction of the TCR beta libraries employed iRepertoire HTBI primers in conjunction with Arm-PCR of CDR3 regions. MiXCR, run by TCRdb on the multiplex PCR reads, gives a single entry per CDR3 protein. The sample consists of around 470,000 distinct CDR3 sequences, 14% of them appearing once. Overall study results and limits: Persistent disease was characterized by preferential usage of TRBV28, TRBJ1-2 and TRBJ2-5.

The CDR3 extends over 15 amino acids. The V gene's germline CDR1 is MDHEN and CDR2 SYDVKM. V dropped 5 bases and J dropped 3 bases, with 14 bases sitting between them. These same records also appear under a second study, on T cells in Graves' hyperthyroidism and ophthalmopathy. As reported in that work: Expanded thyroid clonotypes (above 0.001) were mostly also found in blood.

This chain joins TRBV28 and TRBJ2-1; D possibly corresponds to TRBD2 (6 bases). The sequence was obtained from a woman between 50 and 59 years old with Graves disease. Specimen: peripheral blood mononuclear cells (PBMCs), collected at new diagnosis, from a patient treated with antithyroid drugs. CDR3 DNA: TGTGCCAGCAGTAAGGATCTAGCGATCTACAATGAGCAGTTCTTC. It specifies CASSKDLAIYNEQFF.